The rows below give T cell receptor beta chains drawn from one sample of a study of T cell changes during pregnancy in multiple sclerosis. Generated by immunoSEQ multiplex PCR, the TCRdb table keeps only in-frame clones and is missing some. The data show just under 45,000 clones, approximately 92% seen once. Source: CD4+ T cells from peripheral blood mononuclear cells, taken in the first trimester of pregnancy. The source is a female donor with multiple sclerosis, enrolled in a pregnancy study. The CDR3 runs from the conserved cysteine through the conserved F or W.

cdr3_aa	j_call	v_call
CSVTGRYEQYF	TRBJ2-7	TRBV29-1
CASSVGLWELGSNYGYTF	TRBJ1-2	TRBV9
CASSGLGQNTEAFF	TRBJ1-1	TRBV5-1
CASSYSSATDQPQHF	TRBJ1-5	TRBV6-6
CASTKETRTAEAFF	TRBJ1-1	TRBV18
CASSLLGGAGEKLFF	TRBJ1-4	TRBV5-4
CASSPGPNTEAFF	TRBJ1-1	TRBV6-5
CARRWLAGMEQYF	TRBJ2-7	TRBV2
CASSLRGAGAGELFF	TRBJ2-2	TRBV7-9
CASSGSGVAKNIQYF	TRBJ2-4	TRBV6-6